The T cell receptor (beta chain) described here comes from a study of T cells after yellow fever vaccination. The CDR3 spans 15 residues. V shed 4 bases and J shed 0 bases, with 13 bases lying between them. The germline gives CDR1 SGHRS, CDR2 YFSETQ. TCRdb re-analysed the 5' RACE reads in MiXCR, keeping a single row per CDR3 protein. There are just under 600,000 distinct CDR3 sequences in the sample; roughly 14% occur only once, and 11% to 15% lies in the top ten. The chain has TRBV5-1 and TRBJ1-1; a weak D match, TRBD1 (6 bases). The origin of this receptor is a man aged 30 to 45 who received the YFV17D yellow fever vaccine. This specimen was PBMCs, taken on the day of the yellow fever booster vaccination. DNA for the CDR3: TGCGCCAGCAGCCCGGACGGGGACATGAACACTGAAGCTTTCTTT. Protein sequence: CASSPDGDMNTEAFF.